Shown below are 29 T cell receptor beta chains from a single sample sequenced in a study of monozygotic twins with inflammatory bowel disease. Reanalyzing the 5' RACE reads, TCRdb keeps one entry per CDR3 protein, without DNA. This sample contains about 200,000 distinct CDR3 sequences. The sequenced material came from blood. The receptor set was obtained from a human donor with ulcerative colitis or Crohn's disease, or a healthy co-twin of an affected twin (not recorded which).

The chain has TRBV2 and TRBJ2-2. CDR3 size: 13 residues. The germline V gene encodes CDR1 SNHLY and CDR2 FYNNEI. CDR3 loop: CASMPQNTGELFF.

J is TRBJ1-1 and V is TRBV6-1; absent DNA, TCRdb's TRBD1 call cannot be checked. Germline-derived CDR1 and CDR2 are MNHNS and SASEGT. This CDR3 comprises 15 residues. The CDR3 protein is CASSRPGVSYTEAFF.

The rearrangement links TRBV7-6 to TRBJ2-2; TCRdb indicates TRBD1, and absent DNA this call remains unverified. Germline CDR1 is SGHVS and CDR2 is FNYEAQ. There are 16 residues in the CDR3. The CDR3: CASSFRGRGGTGELFF.

The chain has TRBV3-1 and TRBJ2-1; TCRdb gives TRBD2 as the D gene, but with no DNA this cannot be confirmed. The germline V gene has CDR1 LGHDT and CDR2 YNNKEL (reference sequence). The CDR3 runs to 17 residues. This chain's CDR3 is CASSQKVGVSSYNEQFF.

V and J are TRBV12-3 or TRBV12-4 and TRBJ1-5; TCRdb's D call, TRBD1, is unchecked because there is no DNA. The CDR3 spans 15 residues. CDR3 region: CASSSGTYRHQPQHF.

The chain employs TRBV6-6 and TRBJ2-2; TCRdb calls TRBD2, which cannot be checked without DNA. Germline lookup yields CDR1 MNHNY and CDR2 SVGAGI (reference sequence). This CDR3 comprises 14 residues. CDR3 residues: CASSLLAGPQELFF.

The V call is TRBV20-1, the J call TRBJ2-1; TCRdb returns TRBD1, unconfirmable since there is no DNA. Germline CDR1 is DFQATT and CDR2 is SNEGSKA (reference sequence). The CDR3 is 16 amino acids. This CDR3 reads CSARPWGRGGYNEQFF.

The rearrangement uses TRBV4-3 and TRBJ2-1; without DNA, the TCRdb call of TRBD2 cannot be checked. CDR1 and CDR2 from the germline V gene are LGHNA and YSLEER. This CDR3 region has 19 residues. CDR3 in amino acids: CASSLNGLAGGAGWHEQFF.

The chain links TRBV7-7 to TRBJ2-1; the TRBD2 assignment by TCRdb is unverifiable without DNA. The CDR3 is 15 residues long. Germline CDR1 is SSHAT and CDR2 is FNYEAQ (reference sequence). CDR3: CASSLGTSEYNEQFF. Filled out from reference TRBV7-7 and TRBJ2-1, the complete variable domain reads GAGVSQSPRYKVTKRGQDVTLRCDPISSHATLYWYQQALGQGPEFLTYFNYEAQPDKSGLPSDRFSAERPEGSISTLTIQRTEQRDSAMYRCASSLGTSEYNEQFFGPGTRLTVL.

The chain has TRBV20-1 and TRBJ1-2; as DNA is missing, the TRBD1 call by TCRdb cannot be tested. CDR1 and CDR2 (germline): DFQATT, SNEGSKA (reference sequence). The CDR3 sequence is 14 residues long. The CDR3 sequence is CSVRGQGTNYGYTF.

CDR3 in amino acids: CASSLRAGGAGDTQYF. J is TRBJ2-3 and V is TRBV5-1; TCRdb calls TRBD2, which cannot be checked without DNA. The germline CDR1 and CDR2 sequences are SGHRS and YFSETQ. The length of the CDR3 is 16 residues. Drawing the rest from reference TRBV5-1 and TRBJ2-3, the complete variable domain is KAGVTQTPRYLIKTRGQQVTLSCSPISGHRSVSWYQQTPGQGLQFLFEYFSETQRNKGNFPGRFSGRQFSNSRSEMNVSTLELGDSALYLCASSLRAGGAGDTQYFGPGTRLTVL.

The rearrangement joins TRBV2 to TRBJ2-2. The CDR3 contains 14 residues. The germline CDR1 and CDR2 sequences are SNHLY and FYNNEI. The chain's CDR3 is CASSASLSTGELFF.

V is TRBV14 and J is TRBJ1-6; TCRdb selects TRBD1, and the lack of DNA leaves this call unchecked. The CDR3 extends over 13 amino acids. Germline V CDR1 and CDR2: SGHDN, FVKESK. CDR3 sequence reads: CASCGQHNSPLHF.

The chain combines TRBV19 with TRBJ1-1. The CDR3 sequence is 13 residues long. CDR1 and CDR2 from the germline V gene are LNHDA and SQIVND (reference sequence). CDR3 region: CASLETDYTEAFF.

The chain couples TRBV7-8 to TRBJ1-5. The CDR3 covers 13 residues. CDR1 SGHVS and CDR2 FQNEAQ come from the germline V gene. CDR3 protein: CASSPQLGQPQHF.

V is TRBV6-1 and J is TRBJ2-7. The V gene's germline CDR1 is MNHNS and CDR2 SASEGT. This CDR3 is built from 13 residues. CDR3 loop: CASQDRSSYEQYF.

The rearrangement joins TRBV7-9 to TRBJ2-7; TCRdb's D gene call, TRBD1, goes unchecked for lack of DNA. The CDR3 is 14 residues long. CDR1 is SEHNR, CDR2 FQNEAQ, per germline (reference sequence). The CDR3 loop is CASSSFGQSAEQYF.

This chain connects TRBV7-3 to TRBJ1-3; no DNA is available, so the TRBD1 call from TCRdb remains unchecked. The CDR3 loop spans 15 amino acids. Germline CDR1 and CDR2: SGHTA and FQGTGA. The CDR3 sequence is CASSYGQGIGNTIYF.

The V and J genes are TRBV13 and TRBJ1-3. The CDR3 is made up of 16 amino acids. Germline CDR1 and CDR2: PRHDT and FYEKMQ (reference sequence). CDR3 in amino acids: CASSFTVGDAGNTIYF.

The chain links TRBV9 to TRBJ2-1; checking the TCRdb D call of TRBD1 is not possible without DNA. Looked up from germline, CDR1 is SGDLS and CDR2 is YYNGEE. The CDR3 sequence is 15 residues long. The chain's CDR3 is CASSPGASSYNEQFF.

This chain links TRBV28 with TRBJ2-1; no DNA is available, so the TRBD1 call from TCRdb remains unchecked. The CDR3 runs 16 residues. Germline CDR1 and CDR2: MDHEN and SYDVKM. This CDR3 is CASSPGTGLRYNEQFF. The full variable domain, completed using reference TRBV28 and TRBJ2-1, is DVKVTQSSRYLVKRTGEKVFLECVQDMDHENMFWYRQDPGLGLRLIYFSYDVKMKEKGDIPEGYSVSREKKERFSLILESASTNQTSMYLCASSPGTGLRYNEQFFGPGTRLTVL.

The chain joins TRBV9 to TRBJ1-2. The V gene's germline CDR1 is SGDLS and CDR2 YYNGEE. This CDR3 is 12 amino acids long. CDR3 in amino acids: CASSGGTVGYTF.

The genes are TRBV18 and TRBJ2-1; TCRdb proposes TRBD2, but this gene call is untestable without DNA. Germline V gene lookup returns CDR1 KGHSH and CDR2 LQKENI. This CDR3 is 15 amino acids long. The CDR3 is CASSPIAESYNEQFF.

The chain carries TRBV7-9 and TRBJ2-3; no DNA is available, so the TRBD1 call from TCRdb remains unchecked. This CDR3 has 15 residues. Per germline, CDR1 SEHNR and CDR2 FQNEAQ (reference sequence). CDR3 sequence reads: CAGSLDGTWADTQYF.

The V gene is TRBV29-1, the J gene TRBJ2-1. Germline CDR1 reads SQVTM; CDR2 reads ANQGSEA. This CDR3 comprises 13 residues. CDR3 amino acids: CSVLTSPYNEQFF.

CDR3 residues: CASSVGTGLMNTEAFF. The V call is TRBV9, the J call TRBJ1-1. Germline V lookup: CDR1 SGDLS, CDR2 YYNGEE. The CDR3 has 16 amino acids.

This chain joins TRBV9 and TRBJ1-2. The germline V gene has CDR1 SGDLS and CDR2 YYNGEE. This CDR3 is 13 amino acids long. This CDR3 reads CASSGGTEYGYTF.

The chain links TRBV7-9 to TRBJ1-2. The CDR3 is 12 amino acids. CDR1 and CDR2 from the germline V gene are SEHNR and FQNEAQ (reference sequence). The CDR3: CASSFGPYGYTF.

V is TRBV6-1 and J is TRBJ2-1; TCRdb proposes TRBD2, but this gene call is untestable without DNA. Germline V gene data show CDR1 as MNHNS and CDR2 as SASEGT. CDR3 length: 20 residues. CDR3 protein: CASSRKKGLAGGRSYNEQFF.